A single sample gave rise to the 24 T cell receptor beta chains below, sequenced in a study of cytotoxic CD8 clonotypes in ibrutinib-treated CLL. Using immunoSEQ multiplex PCR, the repertoire was profiled, and TCRdb retains in-frame clones only, with some absent. Of about 160,000 clones listed, around 80% are singletons. The specimen was PBMCs, collected after 24 months of ibrutinib treatment. These TCRs come from a human donor with chronic lymphocytic leukemia.

The rearrangement uses TRBV2 and TRBJ2-1; 7 bases are a match to TRBD2. Germline trimming cut 4 bases from V and 0 bases from J; bases unmatched to any gene: 18. CDR1 is SNHLY, CDR2 FYNNEI, per germline. CDR3 length: 20 amino acids. CDR3 bases: TGTGCCAGCAGTGGGCCAACCCGGATTCTAGCGGAGAGCTCCTACAATGAGCAGTTCTTC. Translated, it gives CASSGPTRILAESSYNEQFF.

This clone was seen just once. The chain joins TRBV5-8 to TRBJ1-2; the match to TRBD1 covers 9 bases. J gave up 4 bases and V 2 bases, and 9 bases lay outside the gene matches. This CDR3 contains 16 residues. Germline values: CDR1 SGHTS, CDR2 YDEGEE. In nucleotides, the CDR3 is TGTGCCAGCAGCTTAACCGGGGACAGGGTAACCTATGGCTACACCTTC. Its protein is CASSLTGDRVTYGYTF.

This rearrangement joins TRBV19 to TRBJ2-2, with D possibly being TRBD1 (5 bases). Germline lookup yields CDR1 LNHDA and CDR2 SQIVND (reference sequence). The CDR3 is 14 amino acids. Trimming stripped 6 bases from V and 5 bases from J, with 13 bases between. The CDR3 protein is CASSSGFWTGELFF. The CDR3 DNA follows: TGTGCCAGTAGCTCAGGGTTTTGGACCGGGGAGCTGTTTTTT.

The chain uses TRBV7-2 and TRBJ2-2; D is ambiguous. V was pared by 1 base and J by 9 bases, with 18 bases between. The CDR3 extends over 16 amino acids. CDR1 and CDR2 (germline): SGHTA, FQGNSA. The CDR3 DNA reads TGTGCCAGCAGCTTAGGAGGTCCAGCTACCAACCGGGAGCTGTTTTTT. As protein: CASSLGGPATNRELFF. Full variable domain (missing parts from reference TRBV7-2 and TRBJ2-2): GAGVSQSPSNKVTEKGKDVELRCDPISGHTALYWYRQSLGQGLEFLIYFQGNSAPDKSGLPSDRFSAERTGGSVSTLTIQRTQQEDSAVYLCASSLGGPATNRELFFGEGSRLTVL.

The chain is built from TRBV9 and TRBJ1-3; no firm D call. V lost 0 bases and J lost 0, with 13 bases in between. The germline V gene encodes CDR1 SGDLS and CDR2 YYNGEE. The CDR3 consists of 17 residues. DNA for the CDR3: TGTGCCAGCAGCGTAGAATTGTTGTGGTCCTCTGGAAACACCATATATTTT. Protein sequence: CASSVELLWSSGNTIYF.

The chain joins TRBV7-9 to TRBJ1-1; a possible D gene is TRBD1 (5 bases). Trimming cost V 0 bases and J 7 bases, with 15 bases left between them. The CDR3 has 15 amino acids. Germline V gene data show CDR1 as SEHNR and CDR2 as FQNEAQ (reference sequence). CDR3 DNA sequence: TGTGCCAGCAGCTTAGCGCTGGGAGACAGAAATGAAGCTTTCTTT. Protein product: CASSLALGDRNEAFF.

This clone was picked up a small number of times. The chain is built from TRBV2 and TRBJ1-4, with D unclear. V was pared by 2 bases and J by 8 bases, with 12 bases between. The CDR3 runs 14 residues. In germline, CDR1 is SNHLY, CDR2 FYNNEI. CDR3 nucleotide sequence: TGTGCCAGCAGTGAATTAGGAGACGGAGAAAAACTGTTTTTT. Translating it yields CASSELGDGEKLFF.

This clone was observed a handful of times. This chain uses TRBV9 with TRBJ2-5, with unresolved D. V lost 0 bases and J lost 0, with 6 bases in between. This CDR3 comprises 14 residues. From germline, CDR1 is SGDLS and CDR2 YYNGEE. This chain's CDR3 is CASSVGLYQETQYF. CDR3 DNA sequence: TGTGCCAGCAGCGTAGGATTGTACCAAGAGACCCAGTACTTC. The variable domain in full, completed from reference TRBV9 and TRBJ2-5, reads DSGVTQTPKHLITATGQRVTLRCSPRSGDLSVYWYQQSLDQGLQFLIQYYNGEERAKGNILERFSAQQFPDLHSELNLSSLELGDSALYFCASSVGLYQETQYFGPGTRLLVL.

The gene calls are TRBV28 and TRBJ1-1; D not certain. The CDR3 loop spans 11 amino acids. The germline V gene has CDR1 MDHEN and CDR2 SYDVKM. Trimming pared 4 bases from V and 4 bases from J, leaving 4 bases between. This CDR3 is CASSSITEAFF. CDR3 in DNA: TGTGCCAGCAGTTCAATCACTGAAGCTTTCTTT.

This sequence joins TRBV7-2 and TRBJ2-3; 9 nucleotides agree with TRBD1. Germline CDR1 reads SGHTA; CDR2 reads FQGNSA. Trimming cost V 5 bases and J 5 bases; bases outside gene matches: 8. CDR3 length: 15 residues. The chain's CDR3 is CASSKRTGDRDTQYF. CDR3 coding DNA: TGTGCCAGCAGCAAGCGGACAGGGGACAGAGATACGCAGTATTTT.

The rearrangement links TRBV5-5 to TRBJ2-1; a possible D gene is TRBD1 (6 bases). This CDR3 spans 15 amino acids. V dropped 1 base and J dropped 2 bases, with 10 bases sitting between them. Germline-derived CDR1 and CDR2 are SGHKS and YYEKEE (reference sequence). The CDR3 here is CASSLLQGPYNEQFF. CDR3 bases: TGTGCCAGCAGCTTGTTACAGGGTCCCTACAATGAGCAGTTCTTC. Supplemented by reference TRBV5-5 and TRBJ2-1, the full variable domain reads DAGVTQSPTHLIKTRGQQVTLRCSPISGHKSVSWYQQVLGQGPQFIFQYYEKEERGRGNFPDRFSARQFPNYSSELNVNALLLGDSALYLCASSLLQGPYNEQFFGPGTRLTVL.

This clone has more than one count but fewer than ten. Written as DNA, the CDR3 is TGTGCCAGCATGCGAGCGGGTACCGCGAATGGAGGTTACGAGCAGTACTTC. The encoded protein is CASMRAGTANGGYEQYF. The chain employs TRBV2 and TRBJ2-7; D is possibly TRBD2 (6 bases). Germline V CDR1 and CDR2: SNHLY, FYNNEI. The CDR3 loop spans 17 amino acids. V was trimmed by 7 bases and J by 4 bases, leaving 26 bases between them. Together with reference TRBV2 and TRBJ2-7, the CDR3 gives the full variable domain: EPEVTQTPSHQVTQMGQEVILRCVPISNHLYFYWYRQILGQKVEFLVSFYNNEISEKSEIFDDQFSVERPDGSNFTLKIRSTKLEDSAMYFCASMRAGTANGGYEQYFGPGTRLTVT.

This clone was seen a single time. The V call is TRBV25-1, the J call TRBJ2-1; 10 bases match TRBD1. V shed 6 bases, J shed 3 bases, and the junction held 5 bases outside the gene matches. Germline assignment: CDR1 MGHDK and CDR2 SYGVNS. This CDR3 contains 15 residues. CDR3 DNA: TGTGCCAGCAGCGAGGGGACAGGGGACTACAATGAGCAGTTCTTC. Translating it yields CASSEGTGDYNEQFF. The variable domain in full, completed from reference TRBV25-1 and TRBJ2-1, reads EADIYQTPRYLVIGTGKKITLECSQTMGHDKMYWYQQDPGMELHLIHYSYGVNSTEKGDLSSESTVSRIRTEHFPLTLESARPSHTSQYLCASSEGTGDYNEQFFGPGTRLTVL.

CDR3 coding DNA: TGTGCCAGCAGTGACCCCCGTGGGCAGTTCTTC. Protein sequence: CASSDPRGQFF. This chain connects TRBV25-1 to TRBJ2-1, with D unresolved. This CDR3 is 11 amino acids long. CDR1 and CDR2 from the germline V gene are MGHDK and SYGVNS. Trimming stripped 3 bases from V and 12 bases from J, with 9 bases between.

This chain links TRBV13 with TRBJ1-2; no clear D. The CDR3 length is 13 residues. Germline values: CDR1 PRHDT, CDR2 FYEKMQ (reference sequence). V dropped 3 bases and J dropped 3 bases, with 8 bases sitting between them. For the CDR3, the DNA is TGTGCCAGCAGCTTCCGGGCCGACTATGGCTACACCTTC. Amino acid sequence: CASSFRADYGYTF.

As concerns this clone: Given a much more abundant clone one base away, this may be a read error. This chain joins TRBV11-3 and TRBJ2-2; 7 bases are a match to TRBD1. This CDR3 contains 15 residues. CDR1 is SGHNT and CDR2 is YENEEA in the germline V gene. V dropped 4 bases and J dropped 0; count of bases not matched to a gene: 2. The CDR3 DNA follows: TGTGCCAGCAGCTCCGGGACAGCGAACACCGGGGAGCTGTTTTTT. Protein: CASSSGTANTGELFF.

A single count supports this clone. This chain connects TRBV19 to TRBJ2-1, with 8 bases that match TRBD2. The V segment lost 4 bases and the J segment 5 bases; nucleotides outside the gene matches: 4. Per the germline V gene, CDR1 is LNHDA and CDR2 is SQIVND (reference sequence). This CDR3 contains 14 residues. The DNA for the CDR3 is TGTGCCAGTAGTAGCCTAGCGGGCAACAATGAGCAGTTCTTC. It codes for CASSSLAGNNEQFF.

The chain is built from TRBV7-3 and TRBJ1-2, with TRBD1 matching 9 bases. The germline gives CDR1 SGHTA, CDR2 FQGTGA. Unmatched junction bases numbered 17, after V lost 7 bases and J lost 8 bases. The CDR3 extends over 16 amino acids. In DNA form, the CDR3 reads TGTGCCAGCAACAACGGACAGGGGATCCCCACCCGCGGCTACACCTTC. Its translation: CASNNGQGIPTRGYTF.

The rearrangement links TRBV9 to TRBJ2-5; D gene ambiguous. This CDR3 region has 13 residues. Germline CDR1 reads SGDLS; CDR2 reads YYNGEE. V was trimmed by 3 bases and J by 3 bases, leaving 9 bases between them. The CDR3 DNA reads as TGTGCCAGCAGCGCATTTTTTAAAGAGACCCAGTACTTC. This codes for CASSAFFKETQYF.

The chain uses TRBV4-1 and TRBJ1-3; TRBD1 matches 7 bases. V lost 6 bases, J lost 0 bases, and 8 bases stayed unmatched. The CDR3 length is 16 residues. Germline lookup yields CDR1 MGHRA and CDR2 YSYEKL. The CDR3 loop reads CASRSPGQSSGNTIYF. The CDR3 DNA follows: TGCGCCAGCAGGTCTCCGGGACAGAGCTCTGGAAACACCATATATTTT.

V usage is TRBV7-3 and J usage is TRBJ1-1, with a possible D match to TRBD1 (5 bases). The germline V gene has CDR1 SGHTA and CDR2 FQGTGA. V shed 4 bases and J shed 10 bases, with 19 bases lying between them. CDR3 length: 14 residues. In DNA, the CDR3 is TGTGCCAGCAGCTCAGGGACTTTCCTGGGGGGAGCTTTCTTT. Translating gives CASSSGTFLGGAFF.

This clone was recorded a few times. The rearrangement uses TRBV4-3 and TRBJ2-1; D uncertain. The CDR3 length is 14 residues. V was pared by 1 base and J by 0 bases, with 4 bases between. The germline V gene encodes CDR1 LGHNA and CDR2 YSLEER. This CDR3 is CASSQGSSYNEQFF. In DNA, the CDR3 is TGCGCCAGCAGCCAAGGTTCCTCCTACAATGAGCAGTTCTTC.

This clone was counted once. The chain joins TRBV30 to TRBJ2-3; possibly TRBD2 for D (5 bases). The V end was cut by 0 bases, the J end by 0 bases, with 13 bases between. This CDR3 contains 16 residues. Germline V gene data show CDR1 as GTSNPN and CDR2 as SVGIG (reference sequence). CDR3 nucleotide sequence: TGTGCCTGGAGTGTACTCGGGCGGACTAGCACAGATACGCAGTATTTT. It translates to CAWSVLGRTSTDTQYF.

This clone is a singleton in its sample. The chain has TRBV29-1 and TRBJ2-5; D remains ambiguous. This CDR3 spans 12 amino acids. Per the germline V gene, CDR1 is SQVTM and CDR2 is ANQGSEA. The DNA for the CDR3 is TGCAGTGCCAGACTCAGTCAAGAGACCCAGTACTTC. Amino acids: CSARLSQETQYF.